Here is one T cell receptor beta chain with its context. Its antigen is still unknown. CDR3 length: 16 residues. Germline V CDR1 and CDR2: LGHDT, YNNKEL (reference sequence). V was pared by 5 bases and J by 0 bases, with 13 bases between. This sample stems from a study of Ad26.COV2.S vaccination and SARS-CoV-2 variants. Study details: Dosing was one shot or two shots 56 days apart.

TCRdb keeps only in-frame clones here, not all; method: immunoSEQ multiplex PCR. The data hold around 400,000 clones, with under 90% observed a single time. Study conclusions and caveats: After vaccination, substantial breadth of spike-specific CD8+ and CD4+ responses was reported. Those who received the vaccine showed greater spike-specific TCR breadth than those given placebo.

The treatment was: 15 to 20 received Ad26.COV2.S at low or high dose, single or two shots; five or six received placebo; per-sample allocation not given. Sample collection was performed on day 63 after the first vaccine or placebo injection. Sequencing was performed on peripheral blood, taken in a trial of Ad26.COV2.S vaccine versus placebo. The chain carries TRBV3-1 (or the pseudogene TRBV3-2) and TRBJ1-4; D unresolved. The receptor comes from a person between 18 and 65 years old who received the Ad26.COV2.S COVID-19 vaccine or a placebo. For the CDR3, the DNA is TGTGCCAGCAGCTTAAAAGGAGGATCAACTAATGAAAAACTGTTTTTT. Translated: CASSLKGGSTNEKLFF.